The rows below give T cell receptor beta chains drawn from one sample of a study of beta chain features in type 1 diabetes. Sequencing used immunoSEQ multiplex PCR; TCRdb keeps in-frame clones, though not all of them. The sample holds nearly 700,000 clones, roughly 13% seen once. Sequenced input: naive CD4+ T cells from blood. Receptors originate from a man aged 18 to 30 with type 1 diabetes. Both conserved end residues are part of each CDR3. A D gene is named only where the DNA matches it firmly. For some rows the clone size is stated as once, few or many, or as a class when expanded; others skip it.

D: NA
J: TRBJ1-6
V: TRBV25-1
size: NA
DNA: TGTGCCAGCAGTGAACCCCGGACCGGGACCCATGAGGCACCCCTCCACTTT
CDR3: CASSEPRTGTHEAPLHF

D: NA
J: TRBJ2-5
V: TRBV2
size: few
DNA: TGTGCCAGCAGTGAAGAGGGCGAAGAGACCCAGTACTTC
CDR3: CASSEEGEETQYF

D: NA
J: TRBJ2-7
V: TRBV6-5
size: NA
DNA: TGTGCCAGCAGTTACGGCGCGAACGAGCAGTACTTC
CDR3: CASSYGANEQYF

D: NA
J: TRBJ2-1
V: TRBV10-2
size: NA
DNA: TGCGCCAGCAGTGGGTTCGAGGCTAACTACAATGAGCAGTTCTTC
CDR3: CASSGFEANYNEQFF

D: NA
J: TRBJ1-1
V: TRBV10-3
size: NA
DNA: TGTGCCATCAGTGATACGGCAGTGAACACTGAAGCTTTCTTT
CDR3: CAISDTAVNTEAFF

D: NA
J: TRBJ1-2
V: TRBV6-5
size: NA
DNA: TGTGCCAGCAGTTACTCGGGTTTTCCTGGCTACACCTTC
CDR3: CASSYSGFPGYTF

D: TRBD1
J: TRBJ2-5
V: TRBV10-3
size: few
DNA: TGTGCCATCAGTGCCGACAGGGGTGGAAGAGAGACCCAGTACTTC
CDR3: CAISADRGGRETQYF

D: TRBD1
J: TRBJ1-1
V: TRBV2
size: NA
DNA: TGTGCCAGCAGTGGACAGGGGGGATCGGACACTGAAGCTTTCTTT
CDR3: CASSGQGGSDTEAFF

D: NA
J: TRBJ1-2
V: TRBV29-1
size: few
DNA: TGCAGCGTTCCCCCGAGCCCCAACTATGGCTACACCTTC
CDR3: CSVPPSPNYGYTF

D: NA
J: TRBJ2-5
V: TRBV5-4
size: NA
DNA: TGTGCCAGCAGCTTGGTGGGGCCCCCAAAGGAGACCCAGTACTTC
CDR3: CASSLVGPPKETQYF

D: NA
J: TRBJ2-7
V: TRBV5-1
size: NA
DNA: TGCGCCAGCAGCTTGGGACCTGGACAAGACTACGAGCAGTACTTC
CDR3: CASSLGPGQDYEQYF

D: NA
J: TRBJ1-1
V: TRBV30
size: NA
DNA: TGTGCCTGGAGCCGGGACACACTCAACACTGAAGCTTTCTTT
CDR3: CAWSRDTLNTEAFF

D: TRBD1
J: TRBJ2-1
V: TRBV18
size: few
DNA: TGTGCCAGCTCACCGAAACGTACAGGGGATCATGAGCAGTTCTTC
CDR3: CASSPKRTGDHEQFF

D: TRBD2
J: TRBJ2-1
V: TRBV9
size: NA
DNA: TGTGCCAGCAGCGTAGCGGCGGGGGGGTACAATGAGCAGTTCTTC
CDR3: CASSVAAGGYNEQFF

D: NA
J: TRBJ2-7
V: TRBV28
size: NA
DNA: TGTGCCAGCAGTTTAGGGGGACGATCAAACGAGCAGTACTTC
CDR3: CASSLGGRSNEQYF

D: NA
J: TRBJ2-5
V: TRBV18
size: few
DNA: TGTGCCAGCTCACCGCCTGTGGTTCAGGAGACCCAGTACTTC
CDR3: CASSPPVVQETQYF

D: NA
J: TRBJ2-3
V: TRBV7-2
size: NA
DNA: TGTGCCAGCGGCCAGCGTTCAGATACGCAGTATTTT
CDR3: CASGQRSDTQYF

D: NA
J: TRBJ1-1
V: TRBV27
size: NA
DNA: TGTGCCAGCAGTTCGGGATCCCACATATCTGAAGCTTTCTTT
CDR3: CASSSGSHISEAFF

D: TRBD1
J: TRBJ2-5
V: TRBV6-6
size: NA
DNA: TGTGCCAGCAGCAAGAAGACAGGGTTCGGCCAAGAGACCCAGTACTTC
CDR3: CASSKKTGFGQETQYF

D: NA
J: TRBJ1-1
V: TRBV7-8
size: once
DNA: TGTGCCAGCAATACCGGTACCTACACTGAAGCTTTCTTT
CDR3: CASNTGTYTEAFF

D: NA
J: TRBJ1-1
V: TRBV2
size: NA
DNA: TGTGCCAGCAGTGCGCAGCTGGTCACTGAAGCTTTCTTT
CDR3: CASSAQLVTEAFF

D: NA
J: TRBJ1-2
V: TRBV2
size: NA
DNA: TGTGCCAGCAAGTTCGCGGGTGTATCTGGCTACACCTTC
CDR3: CASKFAGVSGYTF

D: TRBD1
J: TRBJ1-2
V: TRBV19
size: NA
DNA: TGTGCCAGTAGCTCCGGACAGGGGGCGACTGGCTACACCTTC
CDR3: CASSSGQGATGYTF

D: NA
J: TRBJ1-1
V: TRBV4-1
size: NA
DNA: TGCGCCAGCAGCCACTTACCTTCGGGCACTGAAGCTTTCTTT
CDR3: CASSHLPSGTEAFF

D: NA
J: TRBJ2-7
V: TRBV30
size: NA
DNA: TGTGCCTGGAGCCGTTCTAGCTCCTACGAGCAGTACTTC
CDR3: CAWSRSSSYEQYF

D: NA
J: TRBJ2-7
V: TRBV7-2
size: few
DNA: TGTGCCAGCAGGCCTGGGGCTTCAACCTACGAGCAGTACTTC
CDR3: CASRPGASTYEQYF

D: TRBD1
J: TRBJ1-4
V: TRBV9
size: NA
DNA: TGTGCCAGCAGCGTAGGGACAGGGGCAACTAATGAAAAACTGTTTTTT
CDR3: CASSVGTGATNEKLFF

D: TRBD2
J: TRBJ2-4
V: TRBV30
size: few
DNA: TGTGCCTGGACCCGCGCTGGACTAGCGTCGGTAAACATTCAGTACTTC
CDR3: CAWTRAGLASVNIQYF

D: TRBD1
J: TRBJ2-3
V: TRBV10-3
size: few
DNA: TGTGCCATCAGTGAGGGACAGGGCACAAGCACAGATACGCAGTATTTT
CDR3: CAISEGQGTSTDTQYF

D: TRBD1
J: TRBJ2-6
V: TRBV4-2
size: few
DNA: TGTGCCAGCAGCCACGGACAGGGGGTAGGGCTTGGGGCCAACGTCCTGACTTTC
CDR3: CASSHGQGVGLGANVLTF

D: TRBD2
J: TRBJ2-3
V: TRBV5-1
size: few
DNA: TGCGCCAGCAGCCAACAATTACTAGCGGGGGCTCCCACAGATACGCAGTATTTT
CDR3: CASSQQLLAGAPTDTQYF

D: TRBD2
J: TRBJ2-5
V: TRBV6-1
size: once
DNA: TGTGCCAGCAGGAAGCGGGGTGTCCAAGAGACCCAGTACTTC
CDR3: CASRKRGVQETQYF

D: NA
J: TRBJ2-1
V: TRBV7-9
size: NA
DNA: TGTGCCAGCAGCCTAAATAGCGATGAGCAGTTCTTC
CDR3: CASSLNSDEQFF

D: NA
J: TRBJ2-7
V: TRBV6-6
size: NA
DNA: TGTGCCAGCAGTTACTTGGGCTTCGGCCGGGACTACGAGCAGTACTTC
CDR3: CASSYLGFGRDYEQYF

D: NA
J: TRBJ1-1
V: TRBV2
size: NA
DNA: TGTGCCAGCAGTGAACAGGGGCCGAACACTGAAGCTTTCTTT
CDR3: CASSEQGPNTEAFF

D: NA
J: TRBJ1-2
V: TRBV2
size: NA
DNA: TGTGCCACGGGAGAGGAGGGCTACACCTTC
CDR3: CATGEEGYTF

D: NA
J: TRBJ2-3
V: TRBV15
size: NA
DNA: TGTGCCACCAGCAGGGCGACGTTAGATACGCAGTATTTT
CDR3: CATSRATLDTQYF

D: NA
J: TRBJ2-1
V: TRBV15
size: NA
DNA: TGTGCCACCAGCAGAGATCTTATGGGGTCTCGGGCTGATGAGCAGTTCTTC
CDR3: CATSRDLMGSRADEQFF

D: TRBD1
J: TRBJ2-7
V: TRBV30
size: few
DNA: TGTGCCTGGAGTGCTGGGACAGGGCGCGAGCAGTACTTC
CDR3: CAWSAGTGREQYF

D: NA
J: TRBJ2-7
V: TRBV11-3
size: few
DNA: TGTGCCAGCAGTCTCCAGGGGTCCTACGAGCAGTACTTC
CDR3: CASSLQGSYEQYF

D: NA
J: TRBJ2-1
V: TRBV28
size: few
DNA: TGTGCCAGCAGTTTTGGCAACCTCAATGAGCAGTTCTTC
CDR3: CASSFGNLNEQFF

D: NA
J: TRBJ2-3
V: TRBV2
size: NA
DNA: TGTGCCAGCAATCGGGACTCCCCAGATACGCAGTATTTT
CDR3: CASNRDSPDTQYF

D: TRBD2
J: TRBJ2-7
V: TRBV4-2
size: NA
DNA: TGTGCCAGCAGCCAAGAATGGCGGGGGGGCAGGGAGCAGTACTTC
CDR3: CASSQEWRGGREQYF

D: NA
J: TRBJ2-2
V: TRBV13
size: NA
DNA: TGTGCCAGCAGCCCCCCGCGAGACACCGGGGAGCTGTTTTTT
CDR3: CASSPPRDTGELFF

D: NA
J: TRBJ1-5
V: TRBV7-2
size: NA
DNA: TGTGCCAGCAGCCTACCAAATCAGCCCCAGCATTTT
CDR3: CASSLPNQPQHF

D: NA
J: TRBJ2-1
V: TRBV9
size: few
DNA: TGTGCCAGCAGCGGGGTATCCTACAATGAGCAGTTCTTC
CDR3: CASSGVSYNEQFF

D: NA
J: TRBJ2-7
V: TRBV30
size: NA
DNA: TGTGCCTTACAGGGTCCCCTCTACGAGCAGTACTTC
CDR3: CALQGPLYEQYF

D: NA
J: TRBJ2-1
V: TRBV7-3
size: NA
DNA: TGTGCCAGCAGCTTACTAGGGGTCGATGAGCAGTTCTTC
CDR3: CASSLLGVDEQFF

D: TRBD1
J: TRBJ1-2
V: TRBV25-1
size: NA
DNA: TGTGCCAGCAGTGGGGACAGGGGTCGTAACTATGGCTACACCTTC
CDR3: CASSGDRGRNYGYTF

D: NA
J: TRBJ1-2
V: TRBV4-1
size: NA
DNA: TGCGCCAGCAGCCAAGATTCGGCTGGCTACACCTTC
CDR3: CASSQDSAGYTF

D: NA
J: TRBJ2-6
V: TRBV19
size: few
DNA: TGTGCCAGTAGTGCCCTCTCTGGGGCCAACGTCCTGACTTTC
CDR3: CASSALSGANVLTF

D: TRBD1
J: TRBJ1-1
V: TRBV13
size: few
DNA: TGTGCCAGCAGTTCCGGGGACAGGGCGACTGAAGCTTTCTTT
CDR3: CASSSGDRATEAFF

D: NA
J: TRBJ1-2
V: TRBV28
size: few
DNA: TGTGCCAGCACCCAAGGGCCAGGGTATGGCTACACCTTC
CDR3: CASTQGPGYGYTF

D: TRBD2
J: TRBJ2-5
V: TRBV7-9
size: NA
DNA: TGTGCCAGCAGCGCCCCTCTAGCGGGGGAGACCCAGTACTTC
CDR3: CASSAPLAGETQYF

D: TRBD2
J: TRBJ2-2
V: TRBV11-3
size: few
DNA: TGTGCCAGCAGCAAAAACGGCGGGAGGGTGTTTTTT
CDR3: CASSKNGGRVFF